These 9 T cell receptor beta chains were sequenced from one sample in a study of tumor-infiltrating T cells and Merkel cell polyomavirus. In the study overall: The T cells studied were CD8+ and recognized the Merkel cell polyomavirus KLL epitope.

Immunohistochemistry showed robust Merkel cell polyomavirus Large T antigen staining in every patient's tumor. Only in-frame clones appear in the TCRdb table, and some are missing; sequencing was by immunoSEQ multiplex PCR. Of 26,000 or so clones in the sample, roughly 85% were seen once. The material sequenced was lymph node tissue. The receptors originated from a man between 50 and 59 years old with Merkel cell carcinoma.

This clone was seen a few times. The rearrangement joins TRBV12-5 to TRBJ1-1; D is perhaps TRBD1 (5 bases). V was trimmed by 6 bases and J by 4 bases, leaving 12 bases between them. The CDR3 spans 13 residues. CDR1 and CDR2 from the germline V gene are LGHNT and FRNRAP. The CDR3 DNA sequence: TGTGCTAGTGGGGTAGGGGCTGGCACTGAAGCTTTCTTT. Translated: CASGVGAGTEAFF.

This chain joins TRBV9 and TRBJ2-3; TRBD2 aligns across 11 bases. Germline CDR1 SGDLS, CDR2 YYNGEE. The CDR3 consists of 16 residues. V shed 4 bases, J shed 6 bases, and the junction held 10 bases outside the gene matches. CDR3 loop: CASSLQTGTSGDTQYF. The CDR3 region has the DNA TGTGCCAGCAGCCTACAGACCGGGACTAGCGGCGATACGCAGTATTTT.

The chain uses TRBV11-2 and TRBJ2-1, with 10 bases lining up with TRBD2. Losses at the gene ends were 1 base for V and 8 bases for J; bases not matched to a gene: 17. The CDR3 totals 19 residues. Germline CDR1 is SGHAT and CDR2 is FQNNGV. The CDR3 nucleotides read TGTGCCAGCAGCTTAGTATTTCCAAGGGCACTAGCGGGAATCGATGAGCAGTTCTTC. Translating gives CASSLVFPRALAGIDEQFF. Full variable domain (rest looked up from reference TRBV11-2 and TRBJ2-1): EAGVAQSPRYKIIEKRQSVAFWCNPISGHATLYWYQQILGQGPKLLIQFQNNGVVDDSQLPKDRFSAERLKGVDSTLKIQPAKLEDSAVYLCASSLVFPRALAGIDEQFFGPGTRLTVL.

This clone was observed a single time. The rearrangement links TRBV5-1 to TRBJ1-2, with 7 bases aligning to TRBD1. Germline V gene sequence: CDR1 SGHRS, CDR2 YFSETQ. This CDR3 has 17 residues. V lost 3 bases, J lost 2 bases, and 13 bases stayed unmatched. In DNA, the CDR3 is TGCGCCAGCAGCTCCCTTGCCCGGACAGGACCGAACTATGGCTACACCTTC. It encodes CASSSLARTGPNYGYTF.

The V call is TRBV7-9, the J call TRBJ2-1, with a tentative D call TRBD2 (5 bases). The CDR3 is made up of 12 amino acids. CDR1 and CDR2 (germline): SEHNR, FQNEAQ (reference sequence). V lost 4 bases to trimming and J lost 9 bases, with 10 bases between them. The CDR3 DNA reads as TGTGCCAGCAGCTCCCTAGCCGGTGAGCAGTTCTTC. Amino acid sequence: CASSSLAGEQFF.

The V gene is TRBV30, the J gene TRBJ2-5; TRBD2 matches 7 bases. CDR3 length: 14 residues. V dropped 3 bases and J dropped 1; count of bases not matched to a gene: 5. Germline lookup yields CDR1 GTSNPN and CDR2 SVGIG (reference sequence). CDR3 DNA: TGTGCCTGGAGAAGAGTAGCGGGCCAAGAGACCCAGTACTTC. Its protein is CAWRRVAGQETQYF.

J is TRBJ2-2 and V is TRBV10-3; the D gene is possibly TRBD2 (5 bases). CDR1 and CDR2 from the germline V gene are ENHRY and SYGVKD. There are 14 residues in the CDR3. V shed 9 bases and J shed 0 bases, with 11 bases lying between them. In nucleotides, the CDR3 is TGTGCCATTGGGAGTCACTCGAACACCGGGGAGCTGTTTTTT. It codes for CAIGSHSNTGELFF.

The chain has TRBV2 and TRBJ1-4; D perhaps matches TRBD1 (5 bases). Trimming pared 6 bases from V and 5 bases from J, leaving 19 bases between. The germline V gene has CDR1 SNHLY and CDR2 FYNNEI. The CDR3 is 16 residues long. In nucleotides, the CDR3 is TGTGCCAGCAGCTCAGAACCGTGGCAGGGAAATGAAAAACTGTTTTTT. Amino acids: CASSSEPWQGNEKLFF.

A single count supports this clone. This rearrangement joins TRBV7-3 to TRBJ2-2; tentatively, D is TRBD2 (6 bases). With 5 bases removed from V and 2 bases from J, the gap between germline ends came to 15 bases. Per the germline V gene, CDR1 is SGHTA and CDR2 is FQGTGA. The CDR3 is 16 amino acids. CDR3 DNA: TGTGCCAGCAGCGAAAGGGCGGGAATAAACACCGGGGAGCTGTTTTTT. This gives the protein CASSERAGINTGELFF.